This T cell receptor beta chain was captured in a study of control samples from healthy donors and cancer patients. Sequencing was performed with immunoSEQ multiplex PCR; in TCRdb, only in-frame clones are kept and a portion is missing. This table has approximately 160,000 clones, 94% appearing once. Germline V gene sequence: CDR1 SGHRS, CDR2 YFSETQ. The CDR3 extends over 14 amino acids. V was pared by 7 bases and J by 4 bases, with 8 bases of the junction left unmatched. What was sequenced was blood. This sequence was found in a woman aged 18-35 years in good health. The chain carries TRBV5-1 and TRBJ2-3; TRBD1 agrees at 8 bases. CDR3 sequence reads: CASGRTGLADTQYF. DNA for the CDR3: TGCGCCAGCGGACGGACAGGGCTCGCAGATACGCAGTATTTT. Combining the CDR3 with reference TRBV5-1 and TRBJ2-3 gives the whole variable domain KAGVTQTPRYLIKTRGQQVTLSCSPISGHRSVSWYQQTPGQGLQFLFEYFSETQRNKGNFPGRFSGRQFSNSRSEMNVSTLELGDSALYLCASGRTGLADTQYFGPGTRLTVL.